Each of the 7 T cell receptor beta chains below was sequenced from the same sample in a study of blood T cell repertoires in COVID-19. Assay used: immunoSEQ multiplex PCR; TCRdb lists only in-frame clones, some missing. Of about 180,000 clones in the sample, about 85% are singletons; the top ten hold around 9.8%. Specimen: peripheral blood. The receptor set was obtained from a woman of 80 years or more with acute or convalescent COVID-19.

This clone has only one observation. The rearrangement joins TRBV14 to TRBJ2-1; 11 nucleotides match TRBD2. The CDR3 is 17 amino acids. With 4 bases clipped from V and 9 bases from J, the junction kept 14 bases outside the gene matches. CDR1 is SGHDN and CDR2 is FVKESK in the germline V gene. Here the CDR3 reads CASSLGWLAGGYVEQFF. Written as DNA, the CDR3 is TGTGCCAGCAGCCTAGGGTGGCTAGCGGGGGGCTACGTTGAGCAGTTCTTC.

This rearrangement joins TRBV30 to TRBJ1-2; 8 nucleotides align to TRBD1. V lost 0 bases and J lost 8; bases outside the gene matches: 8. Germline V gene sequence: CDR1 GTSNPN, CDR2 SVGIG (reference sequence). The CDR3 has 14 residues. The CDR3 reads CAWSVTGTGFGYTF. The DNA for the CDR3 is TGTGCCTGGAGTGTAACGGGGACAGGTTTCGGCTACACCTTC.

Only a few counts were recorded for this clone. The chain carries TRBV5-6 and TRBJ1-1; D might be TRBD1 (5 bases). Germline values: CDR1 SGHDT, CDR2 YYEEEE. Trimming stripped 2 bases from V and 0 bases from J, with 17 bases between. This CDR3 is 17 amino acids long. The CDR3 region has the DNA TGTGCCAGCAGCTTATGGCAGGGTTATGGACTGAACACTGAAGCTTTCTTT. Amino acids: CASSLWQGYGLNTEAFF.

V gene TRBV19 combines with J gene TRBJ1-1; tentative D call: TRBD1 (5 bases). CDR1 is LNHDA and CDR2 is SQIVND in the germline V gene (reference sequence). The CDR3 is 16 amino acids. The ends were cut back, 4 bases at V and 4 bases at J, with 19 bases in the middle. The CDR3 nucleotides are TGTGCCAGTAGTACCGGGAGGGGCATTGAGTTCACTGAAGCTTTCTTT. As protein: CASSTGRGIEFTEAFF.

This clone was found a few times. The J gene is TRBJ1-1, the V gene TRBV2; a weak D match, TRBD1 (5 bases). This CDR3 contains 12 residues. V was cut by 1 base and J by 8 bases, with 8 bases left in between. Germline-derived CDR1 and CDR2 are SNHLY and FYNNEI. Here the CDR3 reads CASSEDAGEAFF. The CDR3 DNA is TGTGCCAGCAGTGAAGATGCAGGGGAAGCTTTCTTT.

The CDR3: CASSWSGRAGTDTQYF. DNA of the CDR3: TGTGCCAGCAGCTGGAGCGGGAGGGCCGGGACAGATACGCAGTATTTT. The chain employs TRBV7-2 and TRBJ2-3; 10 bases fit TRBD2. Trimming at V came to 4 bases and at J to 3 bases, leaving 7 bases not matched to a gene. Germline values: CDR1 SGHTA, CDR2 FQGNSA. The CDR3 has 16 residues.

J is TRBJ2-6 and V is TRBV7-3; tentative D call: TRBD2 (6 bases). The CDR3 consists of 15 residues. V was shortened by 5 bases and J by 4 bases, with 12 bases between the two germline ends. The germline V gene encodes CDR1 SGHTA and CDR2 FQGTGA. CDR3 protein: CASSPTSSGANVLTF. The CDR3 DNA is TGTGCCAGCAGCCCAACTAGCTCCGGGGCCAACGTCCTGACTTTC.